The 28 T cell receptor beta chains reported below all come from one sample, sequenced in a study of blood T cells in healthy people across ages. With a J-beta primer mix and a sample-barcoded 5' primer, a second PCR ran about 7 to 11 cycles. TCRdb redid the calling of the 5' RACE reads with MiXCR, one entry per CDR3 protein. The top ten clones hold around 4% of a sample with around 1,600,000 distinct CDR3 sequences, about 42% of them seen once. Sequenced material: blood. The receptor source for this set is a woman between 18 and 29 years old in good health.

CDR3 DNA: TGCAGTGCTAGTTCCGCGGGGGGCCGCACAGATACGCAGTATTTT. As protein: CSASSAGGRTDTQYF. The V gene is TRBV20-1, the J gene TRBJ2-3, with TRBD2 matching 8 bases. Per the germline V gene, CDR1 is DFQATT and CDR2 is SNEGSKA (reference sequence). V gave up 3 bases and J gave up 1 base; unmatched junction bases: 6. This CDR3 spans 15 amino acids.

V and J are TRBV30 and TRBJ2-5; no firm D call. The J call could be wrong; TRBJ2-7 is a better fit for the DNA end. Looked up from germline, CDR1 is GTSNPN and CDR2 is SVGIG (reference sequence). The CDR3 totals 11 residues. The CDR3 DNA is TGTGCCTGGAGGCAGGCCTACGAGCAGTACTTC. Translation: CAWRQAYEQYF.

The chain is built from TRBV19 and TRBJ1-2, with a possible D match to TRBD1 (6 bases). The V end was cut by 5 bases, the J end by 1 base, with 17 bases between. The CDR3 spans 16 residues. Germline-derived CDR1 and CDR2 are LNHDA and SQIVND (reference sequence). CDR3 amino acids: CASSASPGGLNYGYTF. In DNA, the CDR3 is TGTGCCAGTAGTGCGTCCCCCGGGGGCCTTAACTATGGCTACACCTTC.

V is TRBV6-1 and J is TRBJ1-5, with 7 bases matching TRBD1. V shed 6 bases, J shed 4 bases, and the junction held 15 bases outside the gene matches. Germline CDR1 MNHNS, CDR2 SASEGT. CDR3 length: 17 residues. This CDR3 is CASSRLTGTETNQPQHF. CDR3 bases: TGTGCCAGCAGCCGACTAACCGGGACAGAGACTAATCAGCCCCAGCATTTT.

This sequence joins TRBV7-9 and TRBJ2-3, with D possibly matching TRBD1 (6 bases). Trimming removed 5 bases at V and 2 bases at J, with 11 bases between. CDR3 length: 14 amino acids. Germline loops: CDR1 SEHNR, CDR2 FQNEAQ (reference sequence). CDR3 amino acids: CASSIRQATDTQYF. As DNA, the CDR3 is TGTGCCAGCAGCATCCGACAGGCCACAGATACGCAGTATTTT.

The CDR3 loop reads CASSHTDLYNEQFF. The CDR3 coding sequence is TGCGCCAGCAGCCACACCGATCTATACAATGAGCAGTTCTTC. The chain carries TRBV4-1 and TRBJ2-1; D unclear. The CDR3 is 14 residues long. Germline V gene sequence: CDR1 MGHRA, CDR2 YSYEKL. The V end was cut by 3 bases, the J end by 4 bases, with 10 bases between.

Of note for this clonotype: With a much larger clone just one base away, this may be a read error. The chain employs TRBV6-1 and TRBJ2-1; no reliable D call. Deletions cut 4 bases from V and 4 bases from J, with 8 bases between. Germline CDR1 MNHNS, CDR2 SASEGT. This CDR3 contains 13 residues. The CDR3 coding sequence is TGTGCCAGCAGTGGCTGGGAATACAATGAGCAGTTCTTC. Translated, it gives CASSGWEYNEQFF.

V gene TRBV7-2 combines with J gene TRBJ1-3, with D uncertain. With 1 base removed from V and 3 bases from J, the gap between germline ends came to 7 bases. Germline-derived CDR1 and CDR2 are SGHTA and FQGNSA. The CDR3 has 14 amino acids. The CDR3 DNA reads as TGTGCCAGCAGCTTAGAGGGAGATGGAAACACCATATATTTT. This encodes CASSLEGDGNTIYF.

The chain links TRBV29-1 to TRBJ1-1, with D unclear. Germline V gene sequence: CDR1 SQVTM, CDR2 ANQGSEA. Trimming stripped 5 bases from V and 5 bases from J, with 12 bases between. The CDR3 spans 12 residues. The CDR3 spells CSVPGPKTEAFF. The CDR3 DNA reads as TGCAGCGTTCCAGGACCCAAGACTGAAGCTTTCTTT.

This chain connects TRBV30 to TRBJ1-3; D uncertain. The germline V gene has CDR1 GTSNPN and CDR2 SVGIG (reference sequence). Trimming stripped 4 bases from V and 4 bases from J, with 14 bases between. The CDR3 loop spans 14 amino acids. CDR3 in amino acids: CAWISRSLGNTIYF. CDR3 nucleotides: TGTGCCTGGATCAGCCGGAGTTTGGGAAACACCATATATTTT.

In this sample, this clonotype turned up a few times. V gene TRBV18 combines with J gene TRBJ1-1; TRBD1 agrees at 8 bases. There are 16 residues in the CDR3. With 2 bases clipped from V and 1 base from J, the junction kept 6 bases outside the gene matches. Germline loops: CDR1 KGHSH, CDR2 LQKENI. The CDR3: CASSPRTGPANTEAFF. The CDR3 coding sequence is TGTGCCAGCTCACCAAGGACAGGGCCGGCGAACACTGAAGCTTTCTTT.

This sequence joins TRBV7-9 and TRBJ1-1; D is unclear. The CDR3 has 12 residues. Trimming left V 2 bases short and J 7 bases short, with 8 bases between. The germline V gene has CDR1 SEHNR and CDR2 FQNEAQ (reference sequence). The DNA for the CDR3 is TGTGCCAGCAGCTTATGGACCAATGAAGCTTTCTTT. It encodes CASSLWTNEAFF.

This clonotype was seen more than once but under ten times. The V gene is TRBV6-5, the J gene TRBJ2-4; 9 bases are a match to TRBD1. Matching the DNA end better, TRBJ2-7 makes the J call doubtful. CDR1 is MNHEY, CDR2 SVGAGI, per germline. CDR3 length: 15 residues. DNA of the CDR3: TGTGCCAGCAGCTCCGGGACAGGGATGATCTACGAGCAGTACTTC. Translating gives CASSSGTGMIYEQYF.

This clonotype was counted between two and nine times. V usage is TRBV29-1 and J usage is TRBJ2-7; the D gene is possibly TRBD1 (6 bases). Germline V gene lookup returns CDR1 SQVTM and CDR2 ANQGSEA. This CDR3 spans 11 amino acids. V lost 5 bases to trimming and J lost 4 bases, with 9 bases between them. The CDR3 DNA is TGCAGCGTTAAACAGGGTTACGAGCAGTACTTC. It is translated as CSVKQGYEQYF.

There are a few counts of this clonotype. The rearrangement uses TRBV27 and TRBJ2-1; 12 bases match TRBD2. This CDR3 is 16 amino acids long. V lost 3 bases and J lost 6; bases outside the gene matches: 6. Germline CDR1 MNHEY, CDR2 SMNVEV (reference sequence). The CDR3 sequence: CASSFRLAGGRNEQFF. The CDR3 bases are TGTGCCAGCAGTTTCCGGCTAGCGGGGGGGCGCAATGAGCAGTTCTTC.

This clonotype was picked up a small number of times. This sequence joins TRBV4-2 and TRBJ2-1; 7 nucleotides line up with TRBD2. The CDR3 extends over 13 amino acids. Germline assignment: CDR1 LGHNA and CDR2 YNFKEQ. J gave up 9 bases and V 3 bases, and 5 bases lay outside the gene matches. CDR3 bases: TGTGCCAGCAGCCACGGACTAGGTTTTGAGCAGTTCTTC. As protein: CASSHGLGFEQFF.

V gene TRBV24-1 combines with J gene TRBJ2-5; perhaps TRBD1 as D (6 bases). Deletions cut 4 bases from V and 11 bases from J, with 22 bases between. Germline loops: CDR1 KGHDR, CDR2 SFDVKD. The CDR3 runs to 15 residues. This chain's CDR3 is CATSDRGTFGNEQYF. The CDR3 bases are TGTGCCACCAGTGACCGAGGGACATTTGGAAATGAGCAGTACTTC.

This clonotype was observed a few times. This chain uses TRBV10-2 with TRBJ2-7, with 8 positions matching TRBD2. The germline gives CDR1 WSHSY, CDR2 SAAADI. The CDR3 extends over 14 amino acids. Trimming cost V 6 bases and J 6 bases; bases outside gene matches: 10. The chain's CDR3 is CASRATSVLGEQYF. The CDR3 region has the DNA TGCGCCAGCAGGGCGACTAGCGTCCTGGGCGAGCAGTACTTC.

This clonotype has only a few counts. The chain uses TRBV7-2 and TRBJ2-1, with D possibly TRBD1 on 6 matching bases. CDR3 size: 16 residues. Deletions cut 3 bases from V and 4 bases from J, with 16 bases between. CDR1 is SGHTA, CDR2 FQGNSA, per germline. The CDR3 is CASSFGGPAIYNEQFF. The CDR3 nucleotides read TGTGCCAGCAGCTTTGGGGGCCCCGCAATATACAATGAGCAGTTCTTC.

To note about this clonotype: An end of the junction differs from the germline gene, which may be a read error. CDR3 in amino acids: CASSRQPSGNSPLHF. DNA of the CDR3: TGTGCCAGCAGCAGGCAGCCCTCCGGTAATTCGCCCCTCCACTTT. The J gene is TRBJ1-6, the V gene TRBV5-5; no firm D call. CDR3 length: 15 amino acids. Germline lookup yields CDR1 SGHKS and CDR2 YYEKEE (reference sequence).

This clonotype has a handful of counts. The chain uses TRBV25-1 and TRBJ1-1, with 7 bases lining up with TRBD1. Germline assignment: CDR1 MGHDK and CDR2 SYGVNS. The junction had 5 bases not matched to a gene; V was cut back by 3 bases and J by 1 base. The CDR3 runs 15 residues. This chain's CDR3 is CASSDDRVGNTEAFF. The CDR3 region has the DNA TGTGCCAGCAGTGACGACAGGGTAGGGAACACTGAAGCTTTCTTT.

The chain is built from TRBV12-3 or TRBV12-4 and TRBJ2-1; perhaps D is TRBD1 or TRBD2 (5 bases each). Trimming cost V 2 bases and J 1 base, with 24 bases left between them. The CDR3 spans 20 residues. CDR3 nucleotide sequence: TGTGCCAGCAGTTTATTAAAAGGGGTTACCTGGGGGTTTTCCTACAATGAGCAGTTCTTC. The encoded protein is CASSLLKGVTWGFSYNEQFF.

This clonotype showed up just a few times. The CDR3 DNA reads as TGTGCCAGCAACCCCGGGGCCCTTAACTATGGCTACACCTTC. Translation gives CASNPGALNYGYTF. The rearrangement links TRBV7-9 to TRBJ1-2; the D gene is possibly TRBD1 (5 bases). The germline CDR1 and CDR2 sequences are SEHNR and FQNEAQ (reference sequence). The CDR3 totals 14 residues. The ends were cut back, 7 bases at V and 1 base at J, with 13 bases in the middle.

This chain connects TRBV27 to TRBJ2-1; possibly TRBD2 for D (6 bases). The CDR3 contains 12 residues. The V end was cut by 8 bases, the J end by 6 bases, with 11 bases between. Germline CDR1 reads MNHEY; CDR2 reads SMNVEV (reference sequence). CDR3 residues: CASGRGGNEQFF. DNA of the CDR3: TGTGCCAGCGGGCGGGGAGGCAATGAGCAGTTCTTC.

The chain uses TRBV4-1 and TRBJ1-1; 10 nucleotides align to TRBD1. CDR1 is MGHRA, CDR2 YSYEKL, per germline. The CDR3 loop spans 15 amino acids. The trim removed 3 bases at V and 3 bases at J, leaving 4 bases unmatched. CDR3 sequence (DNA): TGCGCCAGCAGCCACGGCGGGACAGGGGACACTGAAGCTTTCTTT. Its translation is CASSHGGTGDTEAFF.

The gene calls are TRBV27 and TRBJ2-3, with TRBD2 matching 9 bases. Germline V gene sequence: CDR1 MNHEY, CDR2 SMNVEV (reference sequence). The CDR3 length is 15 residues. Here the CDR3 reads CATRQLAGITDTQYF. For the CDR3, the DNA is TGTGCTACTCGACAGCTAGCGGGGATCACAGATACGCAGTATTTT.

This clonotype was seen more than once but under ten times. The V and J genes are TRBV27 and TRBJ2-7; 8 bases agree with TRBD2. The germline gives CDR1 MNHEY, CDR2 SMNVEV (reference sequence). The V gene end was trimmed by 5 bases and the J gene end by 0 bases; junction bases not matched to a gene: 6. This CDR3 is 15 amino acids long. CDR3 region: CASSTTSGASYEQYF. DNA for the CDR3: TGTGCCAGCAGTACCACTAGCGGAGCCTCCTACGAGCAGTACTTC.

Worth noting for this clonotype: This may be a read error: a much more frequent sequence differs by one nucleotide. The chain uses TRBV5-1 and TRBJ2-5; D is unclear. Trimming stripped 4 bases from V and 4 bases from J, with 11 bases between. Germline values: CDR1 SGHRS, CDR2 YFSETQ. The length of the CDR3 is 13 residues. CDR3 protein: CASSVGSGETQYF. CDR3 nucleotide sequence: TGCGCCAGCAGCGTGGGTTCGGGAGAGACCCAGTACTTC.